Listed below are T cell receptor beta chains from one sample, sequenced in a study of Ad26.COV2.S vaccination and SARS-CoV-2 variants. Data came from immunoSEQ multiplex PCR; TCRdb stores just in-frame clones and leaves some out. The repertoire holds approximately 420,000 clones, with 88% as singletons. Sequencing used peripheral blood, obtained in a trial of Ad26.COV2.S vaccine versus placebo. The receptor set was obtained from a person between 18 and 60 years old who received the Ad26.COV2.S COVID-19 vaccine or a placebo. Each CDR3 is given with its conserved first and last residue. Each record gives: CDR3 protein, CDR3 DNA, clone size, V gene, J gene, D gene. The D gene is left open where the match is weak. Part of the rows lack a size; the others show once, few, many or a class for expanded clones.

CDR3aa: CASSFVPGQGYGTF; CDR3nt: TGTGCCAGCAGTTTTGTTCCGGGACAGGGGTACGGCACCTTC; abundance: once; v_gene: TRBV28; j_gene: TRBJ1-2; d_gene: TRBD1
CDR3aa: CASRLGGGVGQPQHF; CDR3nt: TGTGCCAGTAGATTGGGGGGCGGGGTAGGGCAGCCCCAGCATTTT; abundance: -; v_gene: TRBV19; j_gene: TRBJ1-5; d_gene: -
CDR3aa: CASSLVGLAGLADTQYF; CDR3nt: TGTGCCAGCAGCTTAGTTGGGCTAGCGGGGTTGGCAGATACGCAGTATTTT; abundance: -; v_gene: TRBV7-2; j_gene: TRBJ2-3; d_gene: TRBD2
CDR3aa: CASSQPGRRAQYF; CDR3nt: TGTGCCAGCAGCCAACCCGGACGGAGAGCGCAGTACTTC; abundance: -; v_gene: TRBV3-1/TRBV3-2; j_gene: TRBJ2-7; d_gene: -
CDR3aa: CASSQQVTGGERHSPLHF; CDR3nt: TGCGCCAGCAGCCAGCAGGTAACAGGGGGCGAGAGACATTCACCCCTCCACTTT; abundance: -; v_gene: TRBV4-3; j_gene: TRBJ1-6; d_gene: TRBD1
CDR3aa: CAIRGTGDGESLF; CDR3nt: TGTGCCATCAGAGGAACAGGGGATGGAGAATCCCTCTTT; abundance: -; v_gene: TRBV10-3; j_gene: TRBJ1-1; d_gene: TRBD1
CDR3aa: CASSLEVSSGNTIYF; CDR3nt: TGTGCCAGCAGCTTAGAGGTTAGCTCTGGAAACACCATATATTTT; abundance: -; v_gene: TRBV7-9; j_gene: TRBJ1-3; d_gene: -
CDR3aa: CASSIFSGGARDTQYF; CDR3nt: TGTGCCAGTAGTATCTTTAGCGGGGGGGCCAGAGATACGCAGTATTTT; abundance: -; v_gene: TRBV19; j_gene: TRBJ2-3; d_gene: TRBD2
CDR3aa: CASSFAIAGTHEQFF; CDR3nt: TGTGCCAGCAGTTTCGCCATTGCGGGGACTCATGAGCAGTTCTTC; abundance: -; v_gene: TRBV6-2/TRBV6-3; j_gene: TRBJ2-1; d_gene: -
CDR3aa: CASSQDRGKAGYTF; CDR3nt: TGTGCCAGCAGCCAAGATCGGGGGAAGGCTGGCTACACCTTC; abundance: -; v_gene: TRBV4-2; j_gene: TRBJ1-2; d_gene: -
CDR3aa: CASSNSGGWGSYEQYF; CDR3nt: TGTGCCAGTAGTAACTCAGGGGGCTGGGGTAGCTACGAGCAGTACTTC; abundance: -; v_gene: TRBV19; j_gene: TRBJ2-7; d_gene: TRBD1
CDR3aa: CASSLPPGGGAGELFF; CDR3nt: TGTGCCAGCAGCTTACCCCCCGGCGGGGGGGCCGGGGAGCTGTTTTTT; abundance: -; v_gene: TRBV7-2; j_gene: TRBJ2-2; d_gene: TRBD2
CDR3aa: CASSQKRGINTDTQYF; CDR3nt: TGTGCCAGCAGCCAGAAGCGGGGGATAAACACAGATACGCAGTATTTT; abundance: -; v_gene: TRBV3-1/TRBV3-2; j_gene: TRBJ2-3; d_gene: TRBD2
CDR3aa: CASSLAEGGLADEQYF; CDR3nt: TGTGCCAGCAGCTTAGCGGAGGGGGGACTAGCGGACGAGCAGTACTTC; abundance: -; v_gene: TRBV7-9; j_gene: TRBJ2-7; d_gene: TRBD2
CDR3aa: CATSDGEGHYNEQFF; CDR3nt: TGTGCCACCAGTGATGGGGAGGGACATTACAATGAGCAGTTCTTC; abundance: -; v_gene: TRBV24-1; j_gene: TRBJ2-1; d_gene: -
CDR3aa: CASSPGVANEQFF; CDR3nt: TGTGCCAGCAGCCCTGGGGTCGCGAATGAGCAGTTCTTC; abundance: once; v_gene: TRBV5-5; j_gene: TRBJ2-1; d_gene: -
CDR3aa: CASSQTENQYNEQFF; CDR3nt: TGTGCCAGCAGTCAAACAGAGAATCAGTACAATGAGCAGTTCTTC; abundance: -; v_gene: TRBV7-9; j_gene: TRBJ2-1; d_gene: -
CDR3aa: CASRTGTGGAYNGYTF; CDR3nt: TGTGCCAGCAGAACCGGGACAGGGGGCGCTTATAATGGCTACACCTTC; abundance: once; v_gene: TRBV5-4; j_gene: TRBJ1-2; d_gene: TRBD1
CDR3aa: CAISADTGVDGYTF; CDR3nt: TGTGCCATCAGTGCGGACACCGGAGTAGATGGCTACACCTTC; abundance: -; v_gene: TRBV10-3; j_gene: TRBJ1-2; d_gene: -
CDR3aa: CASSSNTAYEQYF; CDR3nt: TGTGCCAGCAGCTCCAACACGGCCTACGAGCAGTACTTC; abundance: few; v_gene: TRBV9; j_gene: TRBJ2-7; d_gene: -
CDR3aa: CASSLGTSEQYF; CDR3nt: TGTGCCAGCAGTTTAGGGACCTCCGAGCAGTACTTC; abundance: -; v_gene: TRBV28; j_gene: TRBJ2-7; d_gene: -
CDR3aa: CASSPWDRGTGELFF; CDR3nt: TGTGCCAGCAGCCCCTGGGACAGGGGGACCGGGGAGCTGTTTTTT; abundance: -; v_gene: TRBV7-2; j_gene: TRBJ2-2; d_gene: TRBD1
CDR3aa: CASSQDNSLSGNTIYF; CDR3nt: TGCGCCAGCAGCCAAGATAACAGCCTCTCTGGAAACACCATATATTTT; abundance: few; v_gene: TRBV4-1; j_gene: TRBJ1-3; d_gene: -
CDR3aa: CAWSVERAKNEQFF; CDR3nt: TGTGCCTGGAGTGTAGAGCGGGCGAAAAATGAGCAGTTCTTC; abundance: -; v_gene: TRBV30; j_gene: TRBJ2-1; d_gene: -
CDR3aa: CASSLAGSSSYEQYF; CDR3nt: TGTGCCAGCAGTTTGGCCGGGTCGAGCTCCTACGAGCAGTACTTC; abundance: -; v_gene: TRBV27; j_gene: TRBJ2-7; d_gene: -
CDR3aa: CASSLRQELETQYF; CDR3nt: TGTGCCAGCAGTTTACGACAGGAGTTGGAGACCCAGTACTTC; abundance: -; v_gene: TRBV6-6; j_gene: TRBJ2-5; d_gene: -
CDR3aa: CASSQVDGLAGASYEQYF; CDR3nt: TGTGCCAGCAGCCAAGTTGACGGACTAGCGGGGGCCTCCTACGAGCAGTACTTC; abundance: -; v_gene: TRBV4-2; j_gene: TRBJ2-7; d_gene: TRBD2
CDR3aa: CASSGTSGETQYF; CDR3nt: TGTGCCAGCAGCGGGACCTCGGGGGAGACCCAGTACTTC; abundance: -; v_gene: TRBV11-2; j_gene: TRBJ2-5; d_gene: -
CDR3aa: CASSLPGVSYNEQFF; CDR3nt: TGCGCCAGCAGCCTACCGGGAGTCTCCTACAATGAGCAGTTCTTC; abundance: -; v_gene: TRBV5-1; j_gene: TRBJ2-1; d_gene: -
CDR3aa: CASSPIQRGVNSPLHF; CDR3nt: TGTGCCAGCAGTCCCATCCAACGGGGGGTTAATTCACCCCTCCACTTT; abundance: -; v_gene: TRBV27; j_gene: TRBJ1-6; d_gene: -
CDR3aa: CASSRQGLTEKLFF; CDR3nt: TGTGCCAGCAGCCGGCAGGGGTTGACCGAAAAACTGTTTTTT; abundance: -; v_gene: TRBV3-1/TRBV3-2; j_gene: TRBJ1-4; d_gene: -
CDR3aa: CASSSWTGGNTEAFF; CDR3nt: TGTGCCAGTAGTAGCTGGACAGGGGGGAACACTGAAGCTTTCTTT; abundance: -; v_gene: TRBV19; j_gene: TRBJ1-1; d_gene: TRBD1
CDR3aa: CASSLEQGSAEYF; CDR3nt: TGTGCCAGCAGTTTGGAGCAGGGTAGCGCGGAGTACTTC; abundance: -; v_gene: TRBV6-5; j_gene: TRBJ2-7; d_gene: -
CDR3aa: CASLLAGQLGYTF; CDR3nt: TGTGCCAGCCTACTAGCGGGGCAGTTGGGCTACACCTTC; abundance: -; v_gene: TRBV28; j_gene: TRBJ1-2; d_gene: -